The 14 T cell receptor beta chains given below trace back to one sample, sequenced in a study of PD-1 blockade in mismatch repair-deficient tumors. Clones were sequenced by immunoSEQ multiplex PCR, and TCRdb holds only the in-frame ones, with some missing. Here the sample spans approximately 37,000 clones, about 85% being singletons. The source material was peripheral blood, sampled around 75 weeks after starting pembrolizumab. The receptors stem from an adult with mismatch repair-deficient cancer.

The rearrangement links TRBV7-3 to TRBJ2-5; no clear D gene. CDR3 size: 15 residues. In germline, CDR1 is SGHTA, CDR2 FQGTGA. Trimming cost V 2 bases and J 0 bases, with 10 bases left between them. CDR3 residues: CASSLFGHNQETQYF. The CDR3 DNA sequence: TGTGCCAGCAGCTTATTCGGGCACAACCAAGAGACCCAGTACTTC.

A single count supports this clone. The genes are TRBV5-4 and TRBJ2-1, with 9 bases that match TRBD2. This CDR3 comprises 16 residues. Germline V CDR1 and CDR2: SGHNT, YYREEE (reference sequence). The V and J ends lost 2 bases and 8 bases, in that order; junction bases with no gene match: 11. In DNA, the CDR3 is TGTGCCAGCAGCTTAGGTGGTCTAGCGGGACTAGATGAGCAGTTCTTC. It translates to CASSLGGLAGLDEQFF. The whole variable domain, remainder taken from reference TRBV5-4 and TRBJ2-1, is ETGVTQSPTHLIKTRGQQVTLRCSSQSGHNTVSWYQQALGQGPQFIFQYYREEENGRGNFPPRFSGLQFPNYSSELNVNALELDDSALYLCASSLGGLAGLDEQFFGPGTRLTVL.

The V call is TRBV10-3, the J call TRBJ2-3, with unresolved D. Looked up from germline, CDR1 is ENHRY and CDR2 is SYGVKD. The CDR3 consists of 14 residues. V was shortened by 6 bases and J by 3 bases, with 13 bases between the two germline ends. The CDR3 here is CAIRPPGPTDTQYF. The CDR3 nucleotides are TGTGCCATCAGGCCCCCAGGACCGACAGATACGCAGTATTTT.

The rearrangement joins TRBV30 to TRBJ1-2; TRBD1 might be the D (6 bases). The CDR3 loop spans 15 amino acids. CDR1 and CDR2 from the germline V gene are GTSNPN and SVGIG (reference sequence). The V and J ends lost 0 bases and 4 bases respectively, with 15 bases between them. CDR3 loop: CAWSVLDSDVYGYTF. The CDR3, as DNA: TGTGCCTGGAGTGTATTGGACAGTGACGTCTATGGCTACACCTTC. The variable domain in full, completed from reference TRBV30 and TRBJ1-2, reads SQTIHQWPATLVQPVGSPLSLECTVEGTSNPNLYWYRQAAGRGLQLLFYSVGIGQISSEVPQNLSASRPQDRQFILSSKKLLLSDSGFYLCAWSVLDSDVYGYTFGSGTRLTVV.

The chain joins TRBV30 to TRBJ1-3, with 11 positions matching TRBD1. Germline V gene lookup returns CDR1 GTSNPN and CDR2 SVGIG (reference sequence). V trimming: 2 bases; J trimming: 4 bases; junction bases outside the gene matches: 4. CDR3 length: 15 amino acids. CDR3 DNA: TGTGCCTGGAGTCGGACAGGGGGCTCAGGAAACACCATATATTTT. It codes for CAWSRTGGSGNTIYF.

V and J are TRBV6-5 and TRBJ2-7, with 7 bases aligning to TRBD2. This CDR3 spans 14 amino acids. Trimming cost V 2 bases and J 4 bases; bases outside gene matches: 5. The germline V gene encodes CDR1 MNHEY and CDR2 SVGAGI. The CDR3 here is CASSYESGGYEQYF. Written as DNA, the CDR3 is TGTGCCAGCAGTTACGAGTCGGGAGGTTACGAGCAGTACTTC.

The rearrangement joins TRBV5-6 to TRBJ2-2; D possibly corresponds to TRBD2 (5 bases). V gave up 3 bases and J gave up 6 bases, with 15 bases separating them. This CDR3 spans 15 amino acids. The germline V gene has CDR1 SGHDT and CDR2 YYEEEE. CDR3 protein: CASSSLETGPGELFF. For the CDR3, the DNA is TGTGCCAGCAGCTCACTAGAGACCGGCCCCGGGGAGCTGTTTTTT. The entire variable domain, with the rest obtained from reference TRBV5-6 and TRBJ2-2, is as follows: DAGVTQSPTHLIKTRGQQVTLRCSPKSGHDTVSWYQQALGQGPQFIFQYYEEEERQRGNFPDRFSGHQFPNYSSELNVNALLLGDSALYLCASSSLETGPGELFFGEGSRLTVL.

This clone came up once. The genes are TRBV5-4 and TRBJ2-5; D is uncertain. V was shortened by 2 bases and J by 1 base, with 9 bases between the two germline ends. From germline, CDR1 is SGHNT and CDR2 YYREEE (reference sequence). The CDR3 runs to 14 residues. CDR3 region: CASSFKSAQETQYF. CDR3 DNA sequence: TGTGCCAGCAGCTTTAAAAGCGCCCAAGAGACCCAGTACTTC.

The chain couples TRBV29-1 to TRBJ2-1, with a possible D match to TRBD1 (7 bases). Germline loops: CDR1 SQVTM, CDR2 ANQGSEA. The CDR3 contains 14 residues. Trimming removed 4 bases from V and 3 bases from J, with 13 bases in between. The CDR3 loop reads CSVGQGGFYNEQFF. CDR3 nucleotide sequence: TGCAGCGTTGGGCAGGGGGGTTTCTACAATGAGCAGTTCTTC.

The rearrangement uses TRBV9 and TRBJ2-3; TRBD2 is a possible D gene (6 bases). Germline-derived CDR1 and CDR2 are SGDLS and YYNGEE. V lost 4 bases and J 6 bases, leaving 15 bases between the germline ends. The CDR3 has 14 residues. Here the CDR3 DNA reads TGTGCCAGCAGCCCCGGGACTTCTGTGGATACGCAGTATTTT. Protein: CASSPGTSVDTQYF.

This clone has only a few counts. This sequence joins TRBV11-2 and TRBJ2-7, with 11 nucleotides matching TRBD2. V lost 0 bases, J lost 3 bases, and 1 base stayed unmatched. In germline, CDR1 is SGHAT, CDR2 FQNNGV. The CDR3 extends over 15 amino acids. The CDR3 DNA follows: TGTGCCAGCAGCTTAGAACTAGCGGGAGACTACGAGCAGTACTTC. Translating it yields CASSLELAGDYEQYF.

The chain uses TRBV29-1 and TRBJ2-1, with 9 bases identical to TRBD1. V lost 7 bases and J lost 3; bases outside the gene matches: 4. The CDR3 sequence is 13 residues long. Looked up from germline, CDR1 is SQVTM and CDR2 is ANQGSEA. The CDR3 protein is CSGDRENYNEQFF. The CDR3 DNA follows: TGCAGCGGGGACAGGGAGAACTACAATGAGCAGTTCTTC.

The genes are TRBV4-3 and TRBJ2-7; a weak D match, TRBD1 (6 bases). Trimming cost V 2 bases and J 0 bases, with 8 bases left between them. This CDR3 region has 14 residues. Germline-derived CDR1 and CDR2 are LGHNA and YSLEER. The CDR3 nucleotides are TGCGCCAGCAGCCAATCGGGACACTCCTACGAGCAGTACTTC. Translation: CASSQSGHSYEQYF.

The gene calls are TRBV6-4 and TRBJ2-2, with D uncertain. The CDR3 has 15 amino acids. The germline gives CDR1 MRHNA, CDR2 SNTAGT. V shed 7 bases and J shed 5 bases, with 17 bases lying between them. The CDR3 spells CASTPVAGQTGELFF. CDR3 nucleotides: TGTGCCAGCACCCCCGTAGCAGGCCAGACCGGGGAGCTGTTTTTT.